This is a list of T cell receptor beta chains from one sample in a study of cytomegalovirus exposure and HLA in healthy donors. TCRdb's copy holds only in-frame clones and misses some; the assay was immunoSEQ multiplex PCR. The sample lists 84,000 or so clones; over 70% were seen once. Sequencing used PBMCs. The receptors were sampled from a boy aged 5 to 17 in good health and CMV-seronegative. The CDR3 runs from the conserved cysteine through the conserved F or W. The D gene is left open where the match is weak. Not every row has a clone size; where given, it reads once, few, many or a size class.

NA TRBJ2-3 TRBV7-9 TRBD2 TGTGCCAGCACCTGGACTAGCGGCACAGATACGCAGTATTTT CASTWTSGTDTQYF
NA TRBJ2-1 TRBV4-2 NA TGTGCCAGCAGCCGTGGACTGTACAATGAGCAGTTCTTC CASSRGLYNEQFF
NA TRBJ2-1 TRBV4-2 TRBD2 TGTGCCAGCAGCCAAGCGGGACTAGCGGGCTTCAATGAGCAGTTCTTC CASSQAGLAGFNEQFF
NA TRBJ1-2 TRBV29-1 TRBD1 TGCAGCGTGACAGACAGGGTGCGTGGCTACACCTTC CSVTDRVRGYTF
NA TRBJ1-5 TRBV30 NA TGTGCCTGGCCTAGTCAGCCCCAGCATTTT CAWPSQPQHF
NA TRBJ2-7 TRBV4-1 TRBD2 TGCGCCAGCAGCCACATTCTAGCGGGAGGCGGTTACGAGCAGTACTTC CASSHILAGGGYEQYF
NA TRBJ2-6 TRBV9 NA TGTGCCAGCAGCGTAGATCTTTCGGAGGGGAACTCTGGGGCCAACGTCCTGACTTTC CASSVDLSEGNSGANVLTF
once TRBJ2-7 TRBV28 TRBD1 TGTGCCAGCAGTTTAGACACCACCGGGACAGGGGGAAACGTCTACGAGCAGTACTTC CASSLDTTGTGGNVYEQYF
NA TRBJ2-7 TRBV5-6 NA TGTGCCAGCAGCTTGGTTGGCTCATCCTACGAGCAGTACTTC CASSLVGSSYEQYF
few TRBJ2-1 TRBV14 NA TGTGCCAGCAGCCAAGACGCTGAGTCCTCCTACAATGAGCAGTTCTTC CASSQDAESSYNEQFF
few TRBJ2-1 TRBV6-4 TRBD2 TGTGCCAGCAGTGCTTATAGCGGGAGCGCCCACAATGAGCAGTTCTTC CASSAYSGSAHNEQFF
NA TRBJ1-2 TRBV4-3 NA TGCGCCAGCAGCCAAGAAACAGGACGCTATGGCTACACCTTC CASSQETGRYGYTF
NA TRBJ2-7 TRBV11-2 NA TGTGCCAGCAGCTTCCTCGGTTCCTACGAGCAGTACTTC CASSFLGSYEQYF
NA TRBJ2-2 TRBV30 NA TGTGCCTGGAGCCCCGAGTTCGCGAACACCGGGGAGCTGTTTTTT CAWSPEFANTGELFF
NA TRBJ1-1 TRBV29-1 TRBD1 TGCAGCGTTTTCGGGACAGCGAACACTGAAGCTTTCTTT CSVFGTANTEAFF
NA TRBJ1-3 TRBV10-3 TRBD1 TGTGCCATCAGTGATCCGGGACAGGGAAACACCATATATTTT CAISDPGQGNTIYF
NA TRBJ2-7 TRBV4-1 NA TGCGCCAGCAGCCAAGTGTATAGAGCCTACGAGCAGTACTTC CASSQVYRAYEQYF
NA TRBJ1-2 TRBV2 NA TGTGCCAGCAGTGAGTTGGGCGCCAGTTATAACTATGGCTACACCTTC CASSELGASYNYGYTF
NA TRBJ1-3 TRBV5-6 NA TGTGCCAGCAGCGCGGGGGCACTGAGCTCTGGAAACACCATATATTTT CASSAGALSSGNTIYF
NA TRBJ1-5 TRBV29-1 TRBD1 TGCAGCGTGTCGGGACAGGGAAGCAATCAGCCCCAGCATTTT CSVSGQGSNQPQHF
NA TRBJ2-7 TRBV6-1 TRBD2 TGTGCCAGCATCCTCGGGAGGGCGGACGAGCAGTACTTC CASILGRADEQYF
few TRBJ1-5 TRBV19 NA TGTGCCAGTAGTATTCTTAATAGCAATCAGCCCCAGCATTTT CASSILNSNQPQHF
NA TRBJ2-2 TRBV9 NA TGTGCCAGCAGCGGGATTGGGCCCGGGGAGCTGTTTTTT CASSGIGPGELFF
NA TRBJ2-3 TRBV5-4 TRBD1 TGTGCCAGCAGCTTCGGGACAGGGTTAGATACGCAGTATTTT CASSFGTGLDTQYF
few TRBJ2-6 TRBV7-2 NA TGTGCCAGCACCCTCGGAGGGGCTGGGGCCAACGTCCTGACTTTC CASTLGGAGANVLTF
NA TRBJ2-1 TRBV28 TRBD2 TGTGCCAGCAGTTTGAGGGTAGCGGGGGGGATAGAGCAGTTCTTC CASSLRVAGGIEQFF
NA TRBJ1-1 TRBV2 NA TGTGCCAGCACAGGGGCAAGCATGAACACTGAAGCTTTCTTT CASTGASMNTEAFF
NA TRBJ1-2 TRBV5-1 TRBD1 TGCGCCAGCAGCTGGACAGGAAGGGATGGCTACACCTTC CASSWTGRDGYTF
NA TRBJ2-7 TRBV27 NA TGTGCCAGCAGTTTCAACGGCTACGAGCAGTACTTC CASSFNGYEQYF
NA TRBJ2-7 TRBV6-5 NA TGTGCCAGCATAAGTCTAAGCTCCTACGAGCAGTACTTC CASISLSSYEQYF
few TRBJ2-7 TRBV7-9 NA TGTGCCAGCAGCTTTATAGACAGGCCCTTCCACGAGCAGTACTTC CASSFIDRPFHEQYF
NA TRBJ1-1 TRBV27 TRBD1 TGTGCCAGTAGGAGGACAGGTGACACTGAAGCTTTCTTT CASRRTGDTEAFF
few TRBJ2-1 TRBV7-2 TRBD2 TGTGCCAGCAGCTTCGGGACTAGCGGGACTCAGTTCTTC CASSFGTSGTQFF
NA TRBJ2-7 TRBV15 TRBD2 TGTGCCACCAGCCGGACTAGCGGGTCCTACGAGCAGTACTTC CATSRTSGSYEQYF
NA TRBJ2-1 TRBV7-2 TRBD2 TGTGCCAGCAGCCCTAGCGGGGGGGATGAGCAGTTCTTC CASSPSGGDEQFF
NA TRBJ2-3 TRBV7-8 NA TGTGCCAGCAGCTCCGACAGTAGCACAGATACGCAGTATTTT CASSSDSSTDTQYF
NA TRBJ2-3 TRBV7-2 TRBD2 TGTGCCAGCACGGAGGGTTGGACTAGCGGGAAAACGCAGTATTTT CASTEGWTSGKTQYF
NA TRBJ1-2 TRBV11-2 TRBD1 TGTGCCAGCAGAATACCGGGACAGGGTCCCTATGGCTACACCTTC CASRIPGQGPYGYTF
once TRBJ2-7 TRBV7-8 NA TGTGCCAGCAGCTTCCGGGGAGACAGGACCTACGAGCAGTACTTC CASSFRGDRTYEQYF
NA TRBJ2-2 TRBV28 NA TGTGCCAGCAGTCTGCCCAGGCCGAACACCGGGGAGCTGTTTTTT CASSLPRPNTGELFF
few TRBJ2-7 TRBV2 NA TGTGCCAGCAGAGGGGGAGTCTACGAGCAGTACTTC CASRGGVYEQYF
NA TRBJ2-2 TRBV6-5 NA TGTGCCAGCAGAATCCTTAGCGACACCGGGGAGCTGTTTTTT CASRILSDTGELFF
NA TRBJ2-2 TRBV29-1 TRBD1 TGCAGCGCCCGACAGGGGGCCGGGGAGCTGTTTTTT CSARQGAGELFF
NA TRBJ1-6 TRBV28 NA TGTGCCAGCAGAGGTTTGGGCTCACCCCTCCACTTT CASRGLGSPLHF
NA TRBJ1-5 TRBV28 NA TGTGCCAGCAGTGACCCGGGCTCAGGGCAGCCCCAGCATTTT CASSDPGSGQPQHF
NA TRBJ1-4 TRBV4-1 NA TGCGCCAGCAGCCCTCAAGGTGGGGCGGATAATGAAAAACTGTTTTTT CASSPQGGADNEKLFF
NA TRBJ2-1 TRBV7-6 TRBD1 TGTGCCAGCAGCCCGGGGACAGTCCGGTACAATGAGCAGTTCTTC CASSPGTVRYNEQFF
once TRBJ1-2 TRBV11-2 TRBD1 TGTGCCAGCAGCACGGACAGGATCTATGGCTACACCTTC CASSTDRIYGYTF
NA TRBJ1-1 TRBV30 NA TGTGCCTGGAGTGACCCCCCCGGGGTCTGGAACACTGAAGCTTTCTTT CAWSDPPGVWNTEAFF
NA TRBJ1-1 TRBV4-3 NA TGCGCCAGCAGCCGTTACCCGCCGGGACAGAACACTGAAGCTTTCTTT CASSRYPPGQNTEAFF
NA TRBJ2-7 TRBV9 NA TGTGCCAGCAGTGTAACTAGTACTCCCTACGAGCAGTACTTC CASSVTSTPYEQYF
NA TRBJ1-1 TRBV7-9 NA TGTGCCAGCAGCTTCAACAGTGAAGCTTTCTTT CASSFNSEAFF
NA TRBJ1-2 TRBV9 TRBD1 TGTGCCAGCAGCGCGGGACAGGGAGTAAACTATGGCTACACCTTC CASSAGQGVNYGYTF